Below are 9 T cell receptor beta chains sequenced from a single sample in a study of OX40 agonist ivuxolimab in advanced cancers. Using immunoSEQ multiplex PCR, the repertoire was profiled, and TCRdb retains in-frame clones only, with some absent. Among some 34,000 clones listed, less than 80% were seen once. Sequencing was performed on CD4+ or CD8+ T cells sorted from blood, taken in a trial of the OX40 agonist ivuxolimab. The receptors come from an adult with an advanced solid tumor such as melanoma, head and neck, liver or kidney cancer.

By proportion, this clone is large. The V call is TRBV9, the J call TRBJ1-1; the D gene is possibly TRBD1 (5 bases). This CDR3 region has 14 residues. CDR1 SGDLS and CDR2 YYNGEE come from the germline V gene. The V and J ends lost 0 bases and 0 bases respectively, with 6 bases between them. CDR3 protein: CASSVGQMNTEAFF. In DNA, the CDR3 is TGTGCCAGCAGCGTAGGACAGATGAACACTGAAGCTTTCTTT. Full variable domain (rest looked up from reference TRBV9 and TRBJ1-1): DSGVTQTPKHLITATGQRVTLRCSPRSGDLSVYWYQQSLDQGLQFLIQYYNGEERAKGNILERFSAQQFPDLHSELNLSSLELGDSALYFCASSVGQMNTEAFFGQGTRLTVV.

The chain carries TRBV7-8 and TRBJ2-7; D might be TRBD1 (6 bases). Trimming left V 4 bases short and J 0 bases short, with 10 bases between. This CDR3 spans 14 amino acids. Per the germline V gene, CDR1 is SGHVS and CDR2 is FQNEAQ. The CDR3: CASSSSTGSYEQYF. The CDR3 bases are TGTGCCAGCAGCTCTTCGACAGGCTCCTACGAGCAGTACTTC. Supplemented by reference TRBV7-8 and TRBJ2-7, the full variable domain reads GAGVSQSPRYKVAKRGQDVALRCDPISGHVSLFWYQQALGQGPEFLTYFQNEAQLDKSGLPSDRFFAERPEGSVSTLKIQRTQQEDSAVYLCASSSSTGSYEQYFGPGTRLTVT.

Within the sample, this clone is medium-sized. The J gene is TRBJ1-1, the V gene TRBV7-9; 7 bases align to TRBD1. Germline loops: CDR1 SEHNR, CDR2 FQNEAQ (reference sequence). There are 12 residues in the CDR3. V was clipped by 1 base and J by 14 bases; unmatched bases: 7. The CDR3 spells CASSLGQGDVFF. The CDR3 bases are TGTGCCAGCAGCTTAGGTCAGGGGGACGTATTCTTT.

This rearrangement joins TRBV28 to TRBJ1-6; 8 bases agree with TRBD1. The CDR3 loop spans 14 amino acids. CDR1 and CDR2 (germline): MDHEN, SYDVKM. Unmatched junction bases numbered 4, after V lost 6 bases and J lost 6 bases. The CDR3 DNA follows: TGTGCCAGCAGACCGACAGGGGCTAATTCACCCCTCCACTTT. This translates into CASRPTGANSPLHF.

V usage is TRBV19 and J usage is TRBJ1-1; a possible D gene is TRBD1 (6 bases). CDR1 and CDR2 (germline): LNHDA, SQIVND (reference sequence). Deletions cut 6 bases from V and 0 bases from J, with 11 bases between. CDR3 length: 14 residues. The CDR3 DNA sequence: TGTGCCAGTAGGGGTTACAGGGTGAACACTGAAGCTTTCTTT. Translating gives CASRGYRVNTEAFF. Full variable domain (remainder filled in from reference TRBV19 and TRBJ1-1): DGGITQSPKYLFRKEGQNVTLSCEQNLNHDAMYWYRQDPGQGLRLIYYSQIVNDFQKGDIAEGYSVSREKKESFPLTVTSAQKNPTAFYLCASRGYRVNTEAFFGQGTRLTVV.

The V and J genes are TRBV6-5 and TRBJ1-4, with TRBD1 matching 8 bases. The ends lost 10 bases at V and 0 bases at J; junction bases unmatched: 4. Germline CDR1 and CDR2: MNHEY and SVGAGI. The CDR3 consists of 14 residues. The chain's CDR3 is CATGGDPTNEKLFF. The CDR3 DNA reads TGTGCCACAGGGGGCGATCCAACTAATGAAAAACTGTTTTTT.

The chain employs TRBV15 and TRBJ2-7, with D possibly TRBD2 on 6 matching bases. The CDR3 is 13 residues long. Germline assignment: CDR1 LNHNV and CDR2 YYDKDF (reference sequence). Trimming took 3 bases from V and 2 from J, leaving 8 bases between them. The CDR3 sequence: CATSRDYAYEQYF. The CDR3 DNA follows: TGTGCCACCAGCAGGGACTATGCCTACGAGCAGTACTTC.

The chain carries TRBV5-1 and TRBJ2-2; D is unresolved. CDR3 length: 13 amino acids. V lost 4 bases, J lost 0 bases, and 4 bases lay in between. The V gene's germline CDR1 is SGHRS and CDR2 YFSETQ. CDR3 bases: TGCGCCAGCAGCCCCGCGAACACCGGGGAGCTGTTTTTT. It translates to CASSPANTGELFF.

The chain recombines TRBV30 with TRBJ1-5; no clear D gene. The V gene lost 4 bases and the J gene lost 3 bases, with 10 bases spanning the gap. The CDR3 sequence is 13 residues long. Germline lookup yields CDR1 GTSNPN and CDR2 SVGIG (reference sequence). CDR3: CAWNRALNQPQHF. In DNA, the CDR3 is TGTGCCTGGAACCGGGCCCTCAATCAGCCCCAGCATTTT.